One and the same sample provided the 9 T cell receptor beta chains below, sequenced in a study of T cell clonality in common variable immunodeficiency. Using immunoSEQ multiplex PCR, the repertoire was profiled, and TCRdb retains in-frame clones only, with some absent. The sample shows approximately 34,000 clones, no singletons; the ten largest hold 0.9% to 1%. The sample taken for sequencing was peripheral blood mononuclear cells. These TCRs come from a person aged 18 to 75 in good health.

This clone has a count of ten or more. The sequence runs out 3 residues before the end of the CDR3; the remainder is reconstructed from the germline J gene. Other nucleotide sequences from this sample produce the same CDR3. This chain connects TRBV10-1 to TRBJ1-2, with D hard to call. The V end was cut by 10 bases, the J end by 0 bases, with 30 bases between. This CDR3 is 19 amino acids long. Germline assignment: CDR1 WNHNN and CDR2 SYGVQD (reference sequence). The part of the CDR3 DNA that was read is TGCGCCACCGACTATCGGGCCTTACCAACAGACCACTCTAACTATGGC. Translating it yields CATDYRALPTDHSNYG. The full CDR3 is CATDYRALPTDHSNYGYTF.

At least ten counts were recorded for this clone. The read halts 3 residues ahead of the CDR3 end, with the missing end drawn from the germline J gene. The chain employs TRBV5-1 and TRBJ2-2; 9 nucleotides line up with TRBD1. The CDR3 runs to 18 residues. Germline V gene sequence: CDR1 SGHRS, CDR2 YFSETQ. V was pared by 4 bases and J by 3 bases, with 13 bases of the junction left unmatched. The CDR3 loop is CASSRSSSQGAHTGELFF. CDR3 bases read: TGCGCCAGCAGCCGCTCCTCATCACAGGGGGCGCACACCGGGGAG.

This clone was detected many times. The read terminates 3 residues before the CDR3 end, so the remaining end is supplied by the germline J gene. V and J are TRBV10-3 and TRBJ2-7; a possible D gene is TRBD1 (7 bases). The CDR3 extends over 13 amino acids. The germline CDR1 and CDR2 sequences are ENHRY and SYGVKD. The germline V and J ends were trimmed by 6 bases and 5 bases, with 14 bases remaining between them. CDR3 DNA, as far as it was read: TGTGCCATCAGGGCGGGACAGTCCCACGAG. Amino acid sequence: CAIRAGQSHE. The full CDR3 protein reads CAIRAGQSHEQYF.

This clone occurred many times. The missing CDR3 end, 3 residues past where the read stops, is filled in from the germline J gene. The chain combines TRBV6-1 with TRBJ2-6; D call uncertain. CDR1 MNHNS and CDR2 SASEGT come from the germline V gene. The CDR3 totals 16 residues. Trimming removed 4 bases from V and 0 bases from J, with 10 bases in between. The covered CDR3 bases are TGTGCCAGCAGTGGAGGTAGGGTCTCTGGGGCCAACGTC. It codes for CASSGGRVSGANV. The full CDR3 protein reads CASSGGRVSGANVLTF.

There are many counts of this clone. The CDR3 extends 3 residues past the end of the read, so its final part is completed from the germline J gene. The V and J genes are TRBV14 and TRBJ2-3; D might be TRBD2 (5 bases). Germline lookup yields CDR1 SGHDN and CDR2 FVKESK. The V gene lost 2 bases and the J gene lost 4 bases, with 13 bases spanning the gap. The CDR3 runs to 15 residues. CDR3 DNA, as far as it was read: TGTGCCAGCAGCCAAACACTAGAACTATCAGATACG. Encoded protein: CASSQTLELSDT. The full-length CDR3 reads as CASSQTLELSDTQYF.

This clone was counted ten times or more. The read ends 3 residues early relative to the CDR3; the germline J gene fills the gap. The chain joins TRBV9 to TRBJ2-1; 7 nucleotides align to TRBD1. The CDR3 is made up of 18 amino acids. The J segment lost 2 bases and the V segment lost 3 bases, leaving 14 bases of the junction unmatched. Per germline, CDR1 SGDLS and CDR2 YYNGEE. Partial CDR3 DNA: TGTGCCAGCAGCGCAAGAGTGACAGGGAGAAGGACCTACAATGAG. Protein product: CASSARVTGRRTYNE. The whole CDR3 sequence is CASSARVTGRRTYNEQFF.

This clone was seen many times. From the germline J gene comes the end of the CDR3, since the read stops 3 residues before it. The V and J genes are TRBV4-1 and TRBJ2-1; 13 bases match TRBD2. V was clipped by 2 bases and J by 8 bases; unmatched bases: 6. The CDR3 has 16 residues. Per germline, CDR1 MGHRA and CDR2 YSYEKL. CDR3 DNA, as far as it was read: TGCGCCAGCAGCCAAACCGGGACTAGCGGGGTGGATGAG. This encodes CASSQTGTSGVDE. The complete CDR3 reads CASSQTGTSGVDEQFF.

In its sample, this clone was seen many times. One end of the junction varies from germline; a read error may be responsible. The CDR3 loop reads CASSQSLTGVGTQYF. The covered CDR3 bases are TGCGCCAGCAGCCAGAGCCTGACAGGCGTCGGGACC. The chain combines TRBV4-2 with TRBJ2-5; weak D call: TRBD1 (6 bases). The read ends 3 residues shy of where the CDR3 ends; the end is completed using the germline J gene. CDR3 length: 15 residues. Germline V gene sequence: CDR1 LGHNA, CDR2 YNFKEQ.

This clone occurred many times. Relative to the germline gene, one junction end is altered; a read error may explain this. The CDR3 end is not reached by the read, which stops 3 residues before it; the germline J gene fills it in. The chain joins TRBV4-2 to TRBJ1-4, with a tentative D call TRBD1 (6 bases). The germline V gene encodes CDR1 LGHNA and CDR2 YNFKEQ. The CDR3 length is 16 residues. CDR3 in amino acids: CASSRDWGPGNEKLFF. CDR3 DNA, as far as it was read: TGCGCCAGCAGCCGAGATTGGGGGCCTGGTAATGAAAAA.